This T cell receptor (beta chain) was captured in a study of T cell changes during pregnancy in multiple sclerosis. This CDR3 is 13 amino acids long. Trimming removed 4 bases from V and 8 bases from J; junction bases left unmatched: 6. The V gene's germline CDR1 is SGHRS and CDR2 YFSETQ. The repertoire was sequenced with immunoSEQ multiplex PCR; TCRdb's copy has only in-frame clones and lacks some. The sample has tens of thousands of clones, 80% to 95% seen once. This receptor was obtained from a female donor with multiple sclerosis, enrolled in a pregnancy study. Here the sequenced sample was CD4+ T cells from peripheral blood mononuclear cells, taken in the third trimester of pregnancy. The gene calls are TRBV5-1 and TRBJ1-1, with 9 bases matching TRBD1. The CDR3 spells CASSRDGTGEAFF. In DNA, the CDR3 is TGCGCCAGCAGCCGCGACGGGACAGGGGAAGCTTTCTTT.